One sample yielded the 2 T cell receptor beta chains listed below, sequenced in a study of blood T cell repertoires in COVID-19. Method: immunoSEQ multiplex PCR; TCRdb's copy keeps in-frame clones and lacks some. The table records under 140,000 clones, roughly four fifths of them present only once. Sequenced sample: peripheral blood. The receptor set was obtained from a woman in her sixties or seventies with acute or convalescent COVID-19.

The rearrangement uses TRBV2 and TRBJ1-4; unclear D gene. The CDR3 totals 13 residues. Trimming removed 7 bases from V and 0 bases from J, with 6 bases in between. Germline V CDR1 and CDR2: SNHLY, FYNNEI. The DNA of the CDR3 is TGTGCCAGCATCCCTACAACTAATGAAAAACTGTTTTTT. Translation: CASIPTTNEKLFF.

This clone has a handful of counts. This chain links TRBV18 with TRBJ1-2, with 11 bases identical to TRBD1. Germline V CDR1 and CDR2: KGHSH, LQKENI. The CDR3 extends over 15 amino acids. Losses at the gene ends were 6 bases for V and 5 bases for J; bases not matched to a gene: 8. The CDR3 loop is CASSTPGQGAYGYTF. In nucleotides, the CDR3 is TGTGCCAGCTCTACCCCAGGACAGGGGGCGTATGGCTACACCTTC.